This T cell receptor beta chain emerged from a study of T cell responses to AZD1222 COVID-19 vaccine. The study's findings and limits: Once two AZD1222 doses were given, Spike-specific TCR breadth and depth went up.

The repertoire was sequenced with immunoSEQ multiplex PCR; TCRdb's copy has only in-frame clones and lacks some. The profile shows about 130,000 clones, under 95% of them singletons. Germline values: CDR1 SGHVS, CDR2 FQNEAQ. The ends were cut back, 1 base at V and 4 bases at J, with 11 bases in the middle. The CDR3 runs to 14 residues. On this clone itself: Its antigen is unknown.

Sequenced material: peripheral blood, taken 28 days after the second AZD1222 dose. The rearrangement links TRBV7-8 to TRBJ2-7; D call uncertain. The sequence was obtained from an adult who received the AZD1222 COVID-19 vaccine. CDR3 in amino acids: CASSLVGFSYEQYF. DNA for the CDR3: TGTGCCAGCAGCTTAGTGGGCTTTTCTTACGAGCAGTACTTC.